The 23 T cell receptor beta chains reported below all come from one sample, sequenced in a study of OX40 agonist ivuxolimab in advanced cancers. Libraries were prepared by immunoSEQ multiplex PCR; TCRdb keeps only in-frame clonotypes and omits some of them. The profile shows 30,000 to 35,000 clones, around 80% of them singletons. The source was CD4+ or CD8+ T cells sorted from blood, collected in a trial of the OX40 agonist ivuxolimab. Receptors were obtained from an adult with an advanced solid tumor such as melanoma, head and neck, liver or kidney cancer.

The V and J genes are TRBV6-1 and TRBJ2-5; either TRBD1 or TRBD2 may fit D (5 bases each). V was pared by 6 bases and J by 2 bases, with 13 bases between. Germline CDR1 is MNHNS and CDR2 is SASEGT. The CDR3 is 14 amino acids. CDR3 loop: CASRSGAPQETQYF. Here the CDR3 DNA reads TGTGCCAGCAGGTCCGGGGCTCCACAAGAGACCCAGTACTTC.

The J gene is TRBJ1-1, the V gene TRBV2; TRBD1 might be the D (5 bases). Germline loops: CDR1 SNHLY, CDR2 FYNNEI. CDR3 length equals 13 residues. Trimming removed 6 bases from V and 8 bases from J, with 16 bases in between. The CDR3 loop is CASRSLGGGEAFF. In nucleotides, the CDR3 is TGTGCCAGCAGATCTTTAGGCGGGGGAGAAGCTTTCTTT.

The rearrangement uses TRBV6-1 and TRBJ1-1; TRBD1 might be the D (5 bases). The CDR3 contains 14 residues. Germline lookup yields CDR1 MNHNS and CDR2 SASEGT. Trimming cost V 9 bases and J 7 bases, with 21 bases left between them. The CDR3 spells CASSFSGTTLEAFF. CDR3 bases: TGTGCCAGTTCGTTTTCGGGGACGACCCTTGAAGCTTTCTTT.

The J gene is TRBJ2-7, the V gene TRBV7-9, with D possibly being TRBD1 or TRBD2 (6 bases each). CDR1 SEHNR and CDR2 FQNEAQ come from the germline V gene (reference sequence). The ends were cut back, 3 bases at V and 5 bases at J, with 11 bases in the middle. The CDR3 spans 13 residues. CDR3: CASSFAGGHEQYF. The CDR3 nucleotides are TGTGCCAGCAGCTTCGCCGGGGGCCACGAGCAGTACTTC.

The chain has TRBV5-1 and TRBJ2-5; 10 positions match TRBD2. The trim removed 6 bases at V and 4 bases at J, leaving 6 bases unmatched. The CDR3 extends over 14 amino acids. Germline V gives CDR1 SGHRS, CDR2 YFSETQ. The CDR3 loop reads CASTSGLATETQYF. CDR3 DNA: TGCGCCAGCACGTCGGGACTAGCGACAGAGACCCAGTACTTC.

The genes are TRBV6-6 and TRBJ2-6; D is unresolved. This CDR3 is built from 15 residues. The ends were cut back, 2 bases at V and 1 base at J, with 6 bases in the middle. Germline CDR1 MNHNY, CDR2 SVGAGI (reference sequence). The CDR3 loop is CASSYGLSGANVLTF. The CDR3 DNA is TGTGCCAGCAGTTACGGGCTTTCTGGGGCCAACGTCCTGACTTTC.

The rearrangement links TRBV7-2 to TRBJ2-7, with 11 bases that match TRBD2. Per germline, CDR1 SGHTA and CDR2 FQGNSA. J was trimmed by 0 bases and V by 5 bases; bases with no gene match: 3. This CDR3 spans 15 amino acids. The CDR3 is CASSPTSGDSYEQYF. CDR3 DNA: TGTGCCAGCAGCCCGACTAGCGGGGACTCCTACGAGCAGTACTTC.

Only one count was recorded for this clone. In nucleotides, the CDR3 is TGTGCCAGCAGTGAAATCCCACTAGCGGGGGGAAATGAGCAGTTCTTC. Amino acids: CASSEIPLAGGNEQFF. The genes are TRBV6-4 and TRBJ2-1; the match to TRBD2 covers 12 bases. Germline V gene lookup returns CDR1 MRHNA and CDR2 SNTAGT. The trim removed 3 bases at V and 7 bases at J, leaving 7 bases unmatched. This CDR3 is built from 16 residues.

The rearrangement links TRBV28 to TRBJ1-1; 8 nucleotides align to TRBD1. Per the germline V gene, CDR1 is MDHEN and CDR2 is SYDVKM. The CDR3 consists of 15 residues. V trimming: 6 bases; J trimming: 1 base; junction bases outside the gene matches: 7. CDR3 loop: CASRPPTGGNTEAFF. CDR3 DNA: TGTGCCAGCAGGCCTCCAACAGGGGGGAACACTGAAGCTTTCTTT.

The gene calls are TRBV19 and TRBJ1-1, with D possibly matching TRBD1 (5 bases). Germline values: CDR1 LNHDA, CDR2 SQIVND (reference sequence). This CDR3 spans 14 amino acids. V gave up 3 bases and J gave up 4 bases, with 12 bases separating them. CDR3 in amino acids: CASSMGTRGTEAFF. CDR3 DNA: TGTGCCAGTAGTATGGGAACAAGGGGCACTGAAGCTTTCTTT.

The rearrangement links TRBV11-2 to TRBJ2-7; 7 bases agree with TRBD1. Trimming took 3 bases from V and 2 from J; bases not matched to a gene: 7. Germline values: CDR1 SGHAT, CDR2 FQNNGV. The CDR3 covers 15 residues. This chain's CDR3 is CASSFRLTGTYEQYF. In DNA form, the CDR3 reads TGTGCCAGCAGCTTTAGGTTGACAGGGACCTACGAGCAGTACTTC.

The gene calls are TRBV10-1 and TRBJ1-2; D is undetermined. Trimming removed 5 bases at V and 6 bases at J, with 16 bases between. Germline V gives CDR1 WNHNN, CDR2 SYGVQD (reference sequence). The CDR3 is made up of 14 amino acids. The CDR3 coding sequence is TGCGCCAGCAGTAGTGGCGGACCCGGGGATGGCTACACCTTC. Its translation is CASSSGGPGDGYTF.

V and J are TRBV5-4 and TRBJ2-5, with 9 bases that match TRBD1. This CDR3 contains 16 residues. From germline, CDR1 is SGHNT and CDR2 YYREEE (reference sequence). The V segment lost 2 bases and the J segment 2 bases; nucleotides outside the gene matches: 7. The CDR3 DNA follows: TGTGCCAGCAGCTTCACAGGGGGCGCGGAGCAAGAGACCCAGTACTTC. It encodes CASSFTGGAEQETQYF.

The V and J genes are TRBV5-5 and TRBJ2-3; TRBD1 agrees at 11 bases. The CDR3 covers 17 residues. Germline loops: CDR1 SGHKS, CDR2 YYEKEE (reference sequence). V lost 0 bases, J lost 4 bases, and 7 bases stayed unmatched. CDR3 protein: CASSLVGQGVGPDTQYF. In DNA form, the CDR3 reads TGTGCCAGCAGCTTGGTGGGACAGGGGGTAGGACCAGATACGCAGTATTTT.

This sequence joins TRBV5-4 and TRBJ1-2; D is unresolved. Trimming stripped 0 bases from V and 1 base from J, with 4 bases between. The length of the CDR3 is 13 residues. Looked up from germline, CDR1 is SGHNT and CDR2 is YYREEE (reference sequence). CDR3 DNA: TGTGCCAGCAGCTTGGATCATAACTATGGCTACACCTTC. It specifies CASSLDHNYGYTF. Full variable domain (remainder filled in from reference TRBV5-4 and TRBJ1-2): ETGVTQSPTHLIKTRGQQVTLRCSSQSGHNTVSWYQQALGQGPQFIFQYYREEENGRGNFPPRFSGLQFPNYSSELNVNALELDDSALYLCASSLDHNYGYTFGSGTRLTVV.

V is TRBV28 and J is TRBJ2-2; the match to TRBD2 covers 10 bases. The CDR3 is made up of 12 amino acids. The V gene's germline CDR1 is MDHEN and CDR2 SYDVKM. CDR3 DNA sequence: TGTTCAGCGGGGGGGCAAACCGGGGAGCTGTTTTTT. Amino acids: CSAGGQTGELFF.

The table lists this clone with a few counts. The V gene is TRBV30, the J gene TRBJ1-4; D not resolved. Germline CDR1 and CDR2: GTSNPN and SVGIG (reference sequence). This CDR3 region has 15 residues. Trimming took off 0 bases at V and 8 bases at J, with 16 bases between the two ends. Here the CDR3 DNA reads TGTGCCTGGAGTGTACGTGGGCAGGTAGAGGAAAAACTGTTTTTT. Translation gives CAWSVRGQVEEKLFF.

This clone was picked up a small number of times. The DNA is omitted, as the CDR3 cannot be located on it reliably, and the CDR3 follows TCRdb's listing. CDR3 protein: CASTSDRGFSGNTIYF. The chain links TRBV19 to TRBJ1-3; the table's D call, TRBD1, has no DNA check behind it. Germline V lookup: CDR1 LNHDA, CDR2 SQIVND (reference sequence). The CDR3 totals 16 residues, both ends included.

This clone was found a few times. This chain connects TRBV6-5 to TRBJ2-2; no clear D. The length of the CDR3 is 11 residues. Germline V lookup: CDR1 MNHEY, CDR2 SVGAGI. The V end was cut by 8 bases, the J end by 4 bases, with 5 bases between. CDR3 sequence reads: CASHGTGELFF. The CDR3 nucleotides read TGTGCCAGCCACGGCACCGGGGAGCTGTTTTTT.

This clone has just a few counts. The rearrangement uses TRBV27 and TRBJ1-6; D possibly corresponds to TRBD1 (5 bases). V gave up 4 bases and J gave up 11 bases, with 12 bases separating them. This CDR3 has 13 amino acids. Germline values: CDR1 MNHEY, CDR2 SMNVEV (reference sequence). CDR3 coding DNA: TGTGCCAGCAGTTCGGCAGGGTTGGCACCCCTCCACTTT. Residues: CASSSAGLAPLHF.

There are a few counts of this clone. V gene TRBV5-1 combines with J gene TRBJ2-5; unclear D gene. This CDR3 comprises 14 residues. In germline, CDR1 is SGHRS, CDR2 YFSETQ. The V end lost 0 bases, the J end lost 6 bases, and 12 bases lay between the germline ends. The CDR3 coding sequence is TGCGCCAGCAGCTTGGATGTCTACCCAAAGACCCAGTACTTC. Its translation: CASSLDVYPKTQYF.

The V call is TRBV5-4, the J call TRBJ2-3; D possibly corresponds to TRBD1 (7 bases). V dropped 0 bases and J dropped 1 base, with 21 bases sitting between them. The CDR3 loop spans 19 amino acids. Germline V CDR1 and CDR2: SGHNT, YYREEE (reference sequence). CDR3 nucleotides: TGTGCCAGCAGCTTGGGTGTGTCTTACAGGGGACTTGGCACAGATACGCAGTATTTT. Amino acids: CASSLGVSYRGLGTDTQYF. Filled out from reference TRBV5-4 and TRBJ2-3, the complete variable domain reads ETGVTQSPTHLIKTRGQQVTLRCSSQSGHNTVSWYQQALGQGPQFIFQYYREEENGRGNFPPRFSGLQFPNYSSELNVNALELDDSALYLCASSLGVSYRGLGTDTQYFGPGTRLTVL.

The J gene is TRBJ2-7, the V gene TRBV5-1; no clear D. The V end lost 4 bases, the J end lost 2 bases, and 16 bases lay between the germline ends. CDR1 and CDR2 from the germline V gene are SGHRS and YFSETQ. The CDR3 totals 15 residues. In DNA form, the CDR3 reads TGCGCCAGCAGCCGAGGATCGGTCCCTACCTACGAGCAGTACTTC. As protein: CASSRGSVPTYEQYF.